The 20 T cell receptor beta chains reported below all come from one sample, sequenced in a study of human T cells and chemical hapten exposure. TCRdb itself ran the RACE reads through MiXCR, one entry per CDR3 protein. Among around 180,000 distinct CDR3 sequences listed, more than 25% were seen once. Documented time point: pre-sensitization, week 0. Treatment specified: therapeutic diphenylcyclopropenone sensitization with weekly scalp DPC. Sample: whole blood, taken in connection with sensitization to the hapten diphenylcyclopropenone (DPC). The receptor source for this set is a woman between 25 and 40 years old with alopecia areata. Some clones in this sample may be carry-over from other donors' samples.

This chain uses TRBV28 with TRBJ2-1, with 9 positions matching TRBD2. Germline lookup yields CDR1 MDHEN and CDR2 SYDVKM. J gave up 15 bases and V 3 bases, and 6 bases lay outside the gene matches. This CDR3 region has 12 residues. CDR3 DNA sequence: TGTGCCAGCAGTTTGGCCGGGACTAGCTTGTTCTTC. This codes for CASSLAGTSLFF.

The J gene is TRBJ1-5, the V gene TRBV28; weak D call: TRBD1 (5 bases). CDR1 and CDR2 from the germline V gene are MDHEN and SYDVKM. Trimming took off 7 bases at V and 0 bases at J, with 16 bases between the two ends. The CDR3 consists of 16 residues. CDR3 DNA sequence: TGTGCCAGCATAAGCTCAGGGTCTTATAGCAATCAGCCCCAGCATTTT. Translated: CASISSGSYSNQPQHF.

In this sample, this clonotype turned up a few times. The V gene is TRBV28, the J gene TRBJ1-2; D might be TRBD1 (6 bases). This CDR3 is built from 16 residues. The germline V gene encodes CDR1 MDHEN and CDR2 SYDVKM. The V end was cut by 5 bases, the J end by 7 bases, with 23 bases between. Here the CDR3 reads CASSPHVQTGYLGYTF. CDR3 coding DNA: TGTGCCAGCAGTCCGCACGTTCAGACAGGTTATCTTGGCTACACCTTC.

CDR3 amino acids: CASSIGLAGGTYEQYF. The CDR3 region has the DNA TGTGCCAGTAGTATCGGATTAGCGGGAGGCACCTACGAGCAGTACTTC. The chain has TRBV19 and TRBJ2-7; 10 positions agree with TRBD2. Germline CDR1 reads LNHDA; CDR2 reads SQIVND (reference sequence). The CDR3 has 16 amino acids. The V segment lost 3 bases and the J segment 2 bases; nucleotides outside the gene matches: 7.

This clonotype has more than one count but fewer than ten. V is TRBV7-8 and J is TRBJ2-1, with 13 bases identical to TRBD2. With V trimmed by 6 bases and J by 8 bases, 19 bases remained unmatched. The CDR3 consists of 19 residues. Per the germline V gene, CDR1 is SGHVS and CDR2 is FQNEAQ. In DNA form, the CDR3 reads TGTGCCAGCAGAACAAGTGGACTAGCGGGGGCCAACGAGGTCCATGAGCAGTTCTTC. Translating it yields CASRTSGLAGANEVHEQFF.

The chain couples TRBV7-9 to TRBJ1-1; D call uncertain. The CDR3 length is 15 residues. V lost 6 bases and J lost 1, with 15 bases in between. Germline V gives CDR1 SEHNR, CDR2 FQNEAQ (reference sequence). This CDR3 reads CASRQSFRGNTEAFF. The CDR3 DNA follows: TGTGCCAGCAGGCAGAGTTTCCGGGGGAACACTGAAGCTTTCTTT.

This clonotype has more than one count but fewer than ten. This chain joins TRBV6-5 and TRBJ2-1; TRBD1 or TRBD2 may be the D gene (6 bases each). The V end lost 0 bases, the J end lost 8 bases, and 14 bases lay between the germline ends. Germline CDR1 and CDR2: MNHEY and SVGAGI. The CDR3 contains 15 residues. DNA of the CDR3: TGTGCCAGCAGTTACTCGTTGTCGGGGGCCTATGAGCAGTTCTTC. Protein sequence: CASSYSLSGAYEQFF.

CDR3 DNA: TGCAGCGTTGAAGGGGTGGGAGTCTATGAGCAGTTCTTC. It yields the protein CSVEGVGVYEQFF. The chain joins TRBV29-1 to TRBJ2-1, with D possibly matching TRBD2 (5 bases). CDR3 length: 13 amino acids. The germline V and J ends were trimmed by 1 base and 8 bases, with 12 bases remaining between them. Germline CDR1 SQVTM, CDR2 ANQGSEA.

This clonotype was seen a handful of times. This chain links TRBV9 with TRBJ2-1, with TRBD2 as a possible D gene (5 bases). The CDR3 has 15 residues. V was cut by 4 bases and J by 8 bases, with 19 bases left in between. Germline loops: CDR1 SGDLS, CDR2 YYNGEE. The CDR3 sequence: CASSPMGVGFDEQFF. The DNA of the CDR3 is TGTGCCAGCAGCCCGATGGGAGTAGGGTTTGATGAGCAGTTCTTC.

This clonotype was recorded at least ten times. The V gene is TRBV29-1, the J gene TRBJ1-6; 12 nucleotides agree with TRBD1. Germline V CDR1 and CDR2: SQVTM, ANQGSEA. Unmatched junction bases numbered 2, after V lost 6 bases and J lost 8 bases. The CDR3 consists of 13 residues. CDR3 protein: CSVGQGADSPLHF. Here the CDR3 DNA reads TGCAGCGTGGGACAGGGGGCTGATTCACCCCTCCACTTT. Together with reference TRBV29-1 and TRBJ1-6, the CDR3 gives the full variable domain: SAVISQKPSRDICQRGTSLTIQCQVDSQVTMMFWYRQQPGQSLTLIATANQGSEATYESGFVIDKFPISRPNLTFSTLTVSNMSPEDSSIYLCSVGQGADSPLHFGNGTRLTVT.

This clonotype came up many times. This chain links TRBV9 with TRBJ2-2; no reliable D call. This CDR3 has 14 amino acids. Germline V gives CDR1 SGDLS, CDR2 YYNGEE. V was pared by 0 bases and J by 5 bases, with 8 bases between. The CDR3 sequence: CASSVGPSTGELFF. As DNA, the CDR3 is TGTGCCAGCAGCGTAGGGCCGTCGACCGGGGAGCTGTTTTTT.

The chain carries TRBV28 and TRBJ1-5; TRBD1 is a possible D gene (6 bases). V lost 4 bases, J lost 8 bases, and 15 bases lay in between. The CDR3 runs to 14 residues. Germline V CDR1 and CDR2: MDHEN, SYDVKM. CDR3 bases: TGTGCCAGCAGTTCCGGGACACCGACGGAGCCCCAGCATTTT. Residues: CASSSGTPTEPQHF.

The J gene is TRBJ2-1, the V gene TRBV9; weak D call: TRBD1 (6 bases). Trimming took 0 bases from V and 9 from J, leaving 10 bases between them. Germline V gene data show CDR1 as SGDLS and CDR2 as YYNGEE. The CDR3 is 13 amino acids. This chain's CDR3 is CASSVAGAGEQFF. CDR3 nucleotide sequence: TGTGCCAGCAGCGTAGCAGGGGCGGGTGAGCAGTTCTTC.

This clonotype was counted a few times. The V gene is TRBV9, the J gene TRBJ2-7; possible D gene TRBD1, 5 bases. The CDR3 loop spans 14 amino acids. V shed 4 bases and J shed 3 bases, with 14 bases lying between them. Germline assignment: CDR1 SGDLS and CDR2 YYNGEE. CDR3: CASSFQGNDYEQYF. The CDR3 region has the DNA TGTGCCAGCAGCTTCCAGGGAAATGACTACGAGCAGTACTTC.

The genes are TRBV28 and TRBJ2-7; D possibly uses TRBD1 or TRBD2 (6 bases each). The CDR3 covers 15 residues. V lost 6 bases and J lost 4, with 19 bases in between. CDR1 and CDR2 (germline): MDHEN, SYDVKM. CDR3 sequence (DNA): TGTGCCAGCAGCAGTGCCTGGGGGGCACGTTACGAGCAGTACTTC. Translating gives CASSSAWGARYEQYF.

This sequence joins TRBV7-2 and TRBJ2-1, with 10 bases that match TRBD2. The CDR3 is 15 residues long. Germline V gives CDR1 SGHTA, CDR2 FQGNSA. V was pared by 5 bases and J by 9 bases, with 10 bases of the junction left unmatched. CDR3 in amino acids: CASSQIAGGGSEQFF. CDR3 sequence (DNA): TGTGCCAGCAGCCAAATAGCGGGAGGTGGGTCTGAGCAGTTCTTC.

The chain has TRBV24-1 and TRBJ2-5, with D possibly TRBD1 on 5 matching bases. Trimming pared 0 bases from V and 2 bases from J, leaving 12 bases between. CDR1 KGHDR and CDR2 SFDVKD come from the germline V gene. The length of the CDR3 is 16 residues. CDR3 region: CATSDLDSRGQETQYF. CDR3 DNA: TGTGCCACCAGTGATTTGGACAGCCGCGGACAAGAGACCCAGTACTTC.

This clonotype was recorded a few times. The chain has TRBV29-1 and TRBJ2-7, with a weak D call TRBD1 (6 bases). Germline CDR1 reads SQVTM; CDR2 reads ANQGSEA. Deletions cut 6 bases from V and 2 bases from J, with 11 bases between. This CDR3 spans 12 amino acids. This CDR3 is CSVRTDPYEQYF. CDR3 bases: TGCAGCGTCCGGACAGATCCCTACGAGCAGTACTTC.

A few counts support this clonotype. V gene TRBV7-9 combines with J gene TRBJ2-1; D gene ambiguous. Looked up from germline, CDR1 is SEHNR and CDR2 is FQNEAQ (reference sequence). This CDR3 comprises 13 residues. V was pared by 1 base and J by 4 bases, with 5 bases between. The CDR3 DNA follows: TGTGCCAGCAGCTTAGTCCAGTACAATGAGCAGTTCTTC. This sequence encodes CASSLVQYNEQFF.

This clonotype was seen a few times. The chain employs TRBV28 and TRBJ2-7; D perhaps matches TRBD2 (5 bases). Germline CDR1 MDHEN, CDR2 SYDVKM. This CDR3 has 17 amino acids. V was trimmed by 2 bases and J by 4 bases, leaving 21 bases between them. CDR3 sequence: CASSLISPGPSGYEQYF. The CDR3, as DNA: TGTGCCAGCAGTTTAATTAGTCCCGGACCGTCGGGGTACGAGCAGTACTTC.